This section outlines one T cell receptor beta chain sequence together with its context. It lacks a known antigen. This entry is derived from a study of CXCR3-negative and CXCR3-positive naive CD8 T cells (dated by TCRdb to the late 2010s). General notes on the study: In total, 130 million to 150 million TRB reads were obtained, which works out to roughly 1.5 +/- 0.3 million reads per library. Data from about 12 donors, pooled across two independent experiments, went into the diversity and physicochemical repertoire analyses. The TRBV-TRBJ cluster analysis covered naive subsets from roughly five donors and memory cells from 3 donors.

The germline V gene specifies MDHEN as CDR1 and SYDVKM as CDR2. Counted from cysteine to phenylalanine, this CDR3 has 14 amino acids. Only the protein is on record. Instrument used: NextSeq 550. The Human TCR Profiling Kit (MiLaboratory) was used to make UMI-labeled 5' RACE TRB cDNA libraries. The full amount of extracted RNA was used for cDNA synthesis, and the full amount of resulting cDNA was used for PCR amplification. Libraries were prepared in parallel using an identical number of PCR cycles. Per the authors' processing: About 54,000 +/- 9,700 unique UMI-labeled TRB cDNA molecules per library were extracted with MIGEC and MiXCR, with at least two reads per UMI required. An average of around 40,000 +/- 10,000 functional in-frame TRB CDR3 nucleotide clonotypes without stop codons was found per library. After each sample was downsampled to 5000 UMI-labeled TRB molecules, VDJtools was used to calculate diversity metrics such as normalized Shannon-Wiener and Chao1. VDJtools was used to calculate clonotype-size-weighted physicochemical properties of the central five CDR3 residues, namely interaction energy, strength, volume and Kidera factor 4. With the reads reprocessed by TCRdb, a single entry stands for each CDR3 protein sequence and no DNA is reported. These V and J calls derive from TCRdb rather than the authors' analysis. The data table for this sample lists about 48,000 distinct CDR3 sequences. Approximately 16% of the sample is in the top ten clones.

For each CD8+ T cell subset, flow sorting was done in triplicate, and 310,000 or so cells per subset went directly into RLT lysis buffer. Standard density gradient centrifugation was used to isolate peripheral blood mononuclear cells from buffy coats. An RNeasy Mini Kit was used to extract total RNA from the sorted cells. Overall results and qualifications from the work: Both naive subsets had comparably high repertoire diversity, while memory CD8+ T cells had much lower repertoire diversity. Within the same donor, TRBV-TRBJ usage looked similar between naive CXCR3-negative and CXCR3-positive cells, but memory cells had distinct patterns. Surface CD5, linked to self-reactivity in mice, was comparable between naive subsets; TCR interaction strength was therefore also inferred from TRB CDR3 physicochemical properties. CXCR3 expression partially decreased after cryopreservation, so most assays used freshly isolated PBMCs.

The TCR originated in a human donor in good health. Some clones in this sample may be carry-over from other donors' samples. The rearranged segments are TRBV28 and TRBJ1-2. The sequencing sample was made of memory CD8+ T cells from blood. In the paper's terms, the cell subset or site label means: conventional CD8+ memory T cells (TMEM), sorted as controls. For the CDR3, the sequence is CASLGWDSNYGYTF.